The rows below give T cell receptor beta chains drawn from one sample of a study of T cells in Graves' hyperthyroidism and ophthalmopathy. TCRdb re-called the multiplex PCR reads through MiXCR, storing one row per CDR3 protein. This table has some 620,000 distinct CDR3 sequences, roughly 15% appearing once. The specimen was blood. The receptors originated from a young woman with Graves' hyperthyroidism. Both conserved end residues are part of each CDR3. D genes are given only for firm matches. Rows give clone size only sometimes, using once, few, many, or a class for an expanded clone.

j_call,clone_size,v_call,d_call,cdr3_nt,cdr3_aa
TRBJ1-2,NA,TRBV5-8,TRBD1,TGTGCCAGCAGCTCCCGGGACAGGGGCGTAAATGGCTACACCTTC,CASSSRDRGVNGYTF
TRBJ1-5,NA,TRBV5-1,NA,TGCGCCAGCAGCTTGGACAGAATTTATAGCAATCAGCCCCAGCATTTT,CASSLDRIYSNQPQHF
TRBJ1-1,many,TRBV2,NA,TGTGCCAGCAACGGACGTTTGAACACTGAAGCTTTCTTT,CASNGRLNTEAFF
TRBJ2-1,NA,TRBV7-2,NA,TGTGCCAGCAGCCCTATTGTGGCCGTATATGAGCAGTTCTTC,CASSPIVAVYEQFF
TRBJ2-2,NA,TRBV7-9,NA,TGTGCCAGCAGCTCCTCACCTACAGGGAACACCGGGGAGCTGTTTTTT,CASSSSPTGNTGELFF
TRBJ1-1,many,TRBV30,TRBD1,TGTGCCTGGAGAGAGGGACAGCTTAGCACTGAAGCTTTCTTT,CAWREGQLSTEAFF
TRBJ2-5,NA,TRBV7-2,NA,TGTGCCAGCAGCTTTTCTGTTCAGATCGGGACCCAGTACTTC,CASSFSVQIGTQYF
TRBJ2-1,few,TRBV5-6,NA,TGTGCCAGCAGCTTGGGAAGCGGCGTCTACAATGAGCAGTTCTTC,CASSLGSGVYNEQFF
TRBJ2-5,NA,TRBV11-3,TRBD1,TGTGCCAGCAGCTTAGTTGGGACAGGGGGGCCGCGGACAGAGACCCAGTACTTC,CASSLVGTGGPRTETQYF
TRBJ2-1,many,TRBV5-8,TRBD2,TGTGCCAGCAGCCCTGTCAAGCGGGAGGGCCTCAATGAGCAGTTCTTC,CASSPVKREGLNEQFF
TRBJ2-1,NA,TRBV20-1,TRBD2,TGCAGTGCTAGAGAGGTTAGCGGGTCGAGCTCCTACAATGAGCAGTTCTTC,CSAREVSGSSSYNEQFF
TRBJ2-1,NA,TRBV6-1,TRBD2,TGTGCCAGCAGAGCTGGACTAGCGGGGAACAATGAGCAGTTCTTC,CASRAGLAGNNEQFF
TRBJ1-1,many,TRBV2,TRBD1,TGTGCCAGCACCTTACAGGGGGGAAACACTGAAGCTTTCTTT,CASTLQGGNTEAFF
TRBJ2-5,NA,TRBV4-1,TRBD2,TGCGCCAGCAGCCCTCAAATGACTAGCGGGGTGCAAGAGACCCAGTACTTC,CASSPQMTSGVQETQYF
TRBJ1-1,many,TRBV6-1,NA,TGTGCCAGCAGTGAAGCCCATAACACTGAAGCTTTCTTT,CASSEAHNTEAFF
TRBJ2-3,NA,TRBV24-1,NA,TGTGCCACCAGTGCCTGGGGCACAGATACGCAGTATTTT,CATSAWGTDTQYF
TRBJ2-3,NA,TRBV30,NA,TGTGCCTGGAGTGGGGGGATCGGGACTCTCACAGATACGCAGTATTTT,CAWSGGIGTLTDTQYF
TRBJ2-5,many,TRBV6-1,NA,TGTGCCAGCAGTGTGGTAAGGCGAGAGACCCAGTACTTC,CASSVVRRETQYF
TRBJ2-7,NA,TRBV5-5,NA,TGTGCCAGCAGCTGGGGCGGGGCGGTATCCTACGAGCAGTACTTC,CASSWGGAVSYEQYF
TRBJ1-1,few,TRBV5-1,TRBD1,TGCGCCAGCAGCCGTTTCGACAGGGATAGGACTGAAGCTTTCTTT,CASSRFDRDRTEAFF
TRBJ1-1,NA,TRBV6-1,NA,TGTGCCAGCAGTTCCCTGGGGGGCCCGGCTGACACTGAAGCTTTCTTT,CASSSLGGPADTEAFF
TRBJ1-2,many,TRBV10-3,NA,TGTGCCATCAGTGAGGTTGGGGCAGGGTACCATGGCTACACCTTC,CAISEVGAGYHGYTF
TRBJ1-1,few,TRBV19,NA,TGTGCCAGTAGTATCGGACAGATTGGAGACACTGAAGCTTTCTTT,CASSIGQIGDTEAFF
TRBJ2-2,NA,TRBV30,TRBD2,TGTGCCTGGGATAGGGCGGGGGGGTACACCGGGGAGCTGTTTTTT,CAWDRAGGYTGELFF
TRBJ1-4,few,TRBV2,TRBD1,TGTGCCAGCAGTGGAGGGGGACAGGGCGGGAGTGAAAAACTGTTTTTT,CASSGGGQGGSEKLFF
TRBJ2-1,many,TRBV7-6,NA,TGTGCCAGCAGCGCCGCCAGTAGCTTCAATGAGCAGTTCTTC,CASSAASSFNEQFF
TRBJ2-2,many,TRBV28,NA,TGTGCCAGCAGTTGGAGCACCGGGGAGCTGTTTTTT,CASSWSTGELFF
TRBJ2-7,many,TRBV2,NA,TGTGCCAGCAGTGGACGGGCTAGCGACTCCTACGAGCAGTACTTC,CASSGRASDSYEQYF
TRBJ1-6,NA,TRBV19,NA,TGTGCCAGTAGTGGCAGGGGACGCTCACCCCTCCACTTT,CASSGRGRSPLHF
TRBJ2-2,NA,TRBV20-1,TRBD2,TGCAGTGCCCCTAGCGGGAGCACCGGGGAGCTGTTTTTT,CSAPSGSTGELFF
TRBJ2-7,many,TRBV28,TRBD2,TGTGCCAGCAGTTTAACCGGGACTAGCGGATACTACGAGCAGTACTTC,CASSLTGTSGYYEQYF
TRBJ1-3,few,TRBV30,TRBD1,TGTGCCTGGGGTACGGGGACAGGTAGAAACACCATATATTTT,CAWGTGTGRNTIYF
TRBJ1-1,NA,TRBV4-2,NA,TGTGCCAGCAGCCACCCAGGGAGGGTGAACACTGAAGCTTTCTTT,CASSHPGRVNTEAFF
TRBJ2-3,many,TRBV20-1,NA,TGCAGTGCTAGAACACGGCTCCAGGCAGATACGCAGTATTTT,CSARTRLQADTQYF
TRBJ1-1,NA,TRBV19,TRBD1,TGTGCCAGTAGTTACACAGGGGTGAATGAAGCTTTCTTT,CASSYTGVNEAFF
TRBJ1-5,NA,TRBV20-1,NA,TGCAGTGCTAGACGGGACGCGGACCAGCCCCAGCATTTT,CSARRDADQPQHF
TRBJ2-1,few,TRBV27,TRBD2,TGTGCCAGCAGTTTACGTAGCGGGCCTTACAATGAGCAGTTCTTC,CASSLRSGPYNEQFF
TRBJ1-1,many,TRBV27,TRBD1,TGTGCCAGCAGTTTATTCGGGACAGGGAACGCTGAAGCTTTCTTT,CASSLFGTGNAEAFF
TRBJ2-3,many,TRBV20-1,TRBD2,TGCAGTGCTATCCAATTGGGAGGGCGGATTGGCGAAGATACGCAGTATTTT,CSAIQLGGRIGEDTQYF
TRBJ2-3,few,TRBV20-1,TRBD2,TGCAGTGCTAGAGATGGGCGGGAGACAGATACGCAGTATTTT,CSARDGRETDTQYF
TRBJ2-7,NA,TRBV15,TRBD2,TGTGCCACCAGCAGAGATTACGGGACTACTGTCTGGGAGCAGTACTTC,CATSRDYGTTVWEQYF
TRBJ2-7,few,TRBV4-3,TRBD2,TGCGCCAGCAGCCAAGAGGAGCGGGAGGCCCCCTACGAGCAGTACTTC,CASSQEEREAPYEQYF
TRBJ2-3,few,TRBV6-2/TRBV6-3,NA,TGTGCCAGCAGTCGGGCTGCTAGCACAGATACGCAGTATTTT,CASSRAASTDTQYF
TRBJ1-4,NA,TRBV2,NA,TGTGCCAGCAGTTACGACAGGACCCCTAATGAAAAACTGTTTTTT,CASSYDRTPNEKLFF
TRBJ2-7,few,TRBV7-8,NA,TGTGCCAGCAGCTTACCGGAGGGCCGGTCCTACGAGCAGTACTTC,CASSLPEGRSYEQYF
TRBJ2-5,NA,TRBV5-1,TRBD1,TGCGCCAGCAGCTTTTCCGGACAGGGCGGAGAGACCCAGTACTTC,CASSFSGQGGETQYF
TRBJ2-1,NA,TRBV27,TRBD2,TGTGCCAGCAGGACCAGCGGGAGGGTCTACAATGAGCAGTTCTTC,CASRTSGRVYNEQFF
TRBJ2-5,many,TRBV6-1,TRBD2,TGTGCCAGCATGCTACTAGCGAGCCAAGAGACCCAGTACTTC,CASMLLASQETQYF